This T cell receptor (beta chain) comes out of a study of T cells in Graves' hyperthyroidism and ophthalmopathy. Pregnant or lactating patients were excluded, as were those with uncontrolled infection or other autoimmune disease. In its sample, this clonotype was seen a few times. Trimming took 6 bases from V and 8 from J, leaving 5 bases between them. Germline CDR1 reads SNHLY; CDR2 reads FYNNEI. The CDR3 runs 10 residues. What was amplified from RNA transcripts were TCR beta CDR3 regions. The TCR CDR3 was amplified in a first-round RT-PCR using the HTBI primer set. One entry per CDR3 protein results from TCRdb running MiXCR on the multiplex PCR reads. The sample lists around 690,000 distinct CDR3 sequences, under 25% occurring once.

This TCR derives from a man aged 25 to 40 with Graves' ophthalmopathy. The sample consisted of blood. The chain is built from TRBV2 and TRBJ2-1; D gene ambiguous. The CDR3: CASREHEQFF. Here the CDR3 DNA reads TGTGCCAGCAGGGAGCATGAGCAGTTCTTC. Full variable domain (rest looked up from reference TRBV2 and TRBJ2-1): EPEVTQTPSHQVTQMGQEVILRCVPISNHLYFYWYRQILGQKVEFLVSFYNNEISEKSEIFDDQFSVERPDGSNFTLKIRSTKLEDSAMYFCASREHEQFFGPGTRLTVL.